A selection of T cell receptor beta chains follows, all from one sample in a study of control samples from healthy donors and cancer patients. Using immunoSEQ multiplex PCR, the repertoire was profiled, and TCRdb retains in-frame clones only, with some absent. The table includes approximately 100,000 clones, about 91% detected once. Sequencing input: blood. All receptors derive from a man younger than 45 in good health. CDR3s include the opening cysteine and the closing phenylalanine or tryptophan. Fields, in order: J gene, clone size, V gene, D gene, CDR3 protein, CDR3 DNA. D genes are given only for firm matches. Not every row has a clone size; where given, it reads once, few, many or a size class.

j_gene: TRBJ1-6; abundance: NA; v_gene: TRBV5-4; d_gene: NA; CDR3aa: CASSSGQLSSYNSPLHF; CDR3nt: TGTGCCAGCAGCTCTGGACAGCTGAGCTCCTATAATTCACCCCTCCACTTT
j_gene: TRBJ2-1; abundance: NA; v_gene: TRBV3-1/TRBV3-2; d_gene: NA; CDR3aa: CASSLNGANEQFF; CDR3nt: TGTGCCAGCAGCCTTAACGGGGCTAATGAGCAGTTCTTC
j_gene: TRBJ1-3; abundance: few; v_gene: TRBV30; d_gene: NA; CDR3aa: CAWSGISGNTIYF; CDR3nt: TGTGCCTGGAGTGGAATCTCTGGAAACACCATATATTTT
j_gene: TRBJ2-5; abundance: NA; v_gene: TRBV20-1; d_gene: NA; CDR3aa: CSARVQETQYF; CDR3nt: TGCAGTGCTAGGGTGCAAGAGACCCAGTACTTC
j_gene: TRBJ2-7; abundance: NA; v_gene: TRBV9; d_gene: NA; CDR3aa: CASSLRQGASYEQYF; CDR3nt: TGTGCCAGCAGCCTACGACAAGGGGCCTCCTACGAGCAGTACTTC
j_gene: TRBJ2-1; abundance: NA; v_gene: TRBV11-3; d_gene: TRBD1; CDR3aa: CASSTHRGSNEQFF; CDR3nt: TGTGCCAGCAGCACCCACAGGGGATCCAATGAGCAGTTCTTC
j_gene: TRBJ2-5; abundance: NA; v_gene: TRBV30; d_gene: NA; CDR3aa: CAWSGFHRGEETQYF; CDR3nt: TGTGCCTGGAGTGGGTTCCACCGGGGAGAAGAGACCCAGTACTTC
j_gene: TRBJ2-7; abundance: NA; v_gene: TRBV12-3/TRBV12-4; d_gene: NA; CDR3aa: CASSASVTYEQYF; CDR3nt: TGTGCCAGCAGTGCCTCGGTCACCTACGAGCAGTACTTC
j_gene: TRBJ2-7; abundance: NA; v_gene: TRBV25-1; d_gene: NA; CDR3aa: CASSPAAVGSLGF; CDR3nt: TGTGCCAGCAGCCCTGCGGCGGTCGGTTCCCTAGGCTTC
j_gene: TRBJ1-2; abundance: NA; v_gene: TRBV29-1; d_gene: NA; CDR3aa: CSVEFPSLGYTF; CDR3nt: TGCAGCGTTGAATTTCCAAGCCTTGGCTACACCTTC
j_gene: TRBJ1-5; abundance: NA; v_gene: TRBV19; d_gene: TRBD1; CDR3aa: CASRKTGGGQPQHF; CDR3nt: TGTGCCAGTAGGAAGACAGGGGGTGGTCAGCCCCAGCATTTT
j_gene: TRBJ2-7; abundance: NA; v_gene: TRBV20-1; d_gene: TRBD2; CDR3aa: CSASIAGGSYEQYF; CDR3nt: TGCAGTGCTAGTATAGCGGGTGGCTCCTACGAGCAGTACTTC
j_gene: TRBJ2-1; abundance: NA; v_gene: TRBV30; d_gene: NA; CDR3aa: CAWSQAGSYNEQFF; CDR3nt: TGTGCCTGGAGTCAGGCGGGTTCCTACAATGAGCAGTTCTTC
j_gene: TRBJ1-1; abundance: once; v_gene: TRBV27; d_gene: NA; CDR3aa: CASSARNTEAFF; CDR3nt: TGTGCCAGCAGTGCTAGGAACACTGAAGCTTTCTTT
j_gene: TRBJ2-7; abundance: NA; v_gene: TRBV11-1; d_gene: NA; CDR3aa: CASSGAAYEQYF; CDR3nt: TGTGCCAGCAGCGGGGCAGCCTACGAGCAGTACTTC
j_gene: TRBJ2-4; abundance: NA; v_gene: TRBV4-3; d_gene: TRBD2; CDR3aa: CASSQEIAGGKNIQYF; CDR3nt: TGCGCCAGCAGCCAAGAAATAGCGGGAGGAAAAAACATTCAGTACTTC
j_gene: TRBJ1-6; abundance: NA; v_gene: TRBV18; d_gene: TRBD1; CDR3aa: CASSPRDRGDSPLHF; CDR3nt: TGTGCCAGCTCACCGCGGGACAGGGGTGATTCACCCCTCCACTTT
j_gene: TRBJ1-2; abundance: NA; v_gene: TRBV19; d_gene: NA; CDR3aa: CASSASVYGYTF; CDR3nt: TGTGCCAGTAGTGCTAGCGTCTATGGCTACACCTTC
j_gene: TRBJ2-6; abundance: NA; v_gene: TRBV3-1/TRBV3-2; d_gene: TRBD2; CDR3aa: CASSQMREPSPGANVLTF; CDR3nt: TGTGCCAGCAGCCAGATGCGGGAGCCCTCTCCTGGGGCCAACGTCCTGACTTTC
j_gene: TRBJ2-3; abundance: NA; v_gene: TRBV5-1; d_gene: NA; CDR3aa: CASSLAGAGTDTQYF; CDR3nt: TGCGCCAGCAGCTTGGCGGGGGCGGGTACAGATACGCAGTATTTT
j_gene: TRBJ2-1; abundance: NA; v_gene: TRBV7-8; d_gene: NA; CDR3aa: CASRPSVSSYNEQFF; CDR3nt: TGTGCCAGCAGGCCCTCGGTAAGCTCCTACAATGAGCAGTTCTTC
j_gene: TRBJ2-1; abundance: NA; v_gene: TRBV2; d_gene: NA; CDR3aa: CASSANLYNEQFF; CDR3nt: TGTGCCAGCAGTGCTAACCTATACAATGAGCAGTTCTTC
j_gene: TRBJ2-2; abundance: NA; v_gene: TRBV27; d_gene: TRBD2; CDR3aa: CASRRTSGTSNTGELFF; CDR3nt: TGTGCCAGCAGAAGGACTAGCGGGACCTCGAACACCGGGGAGCTGTTTTTT
j_gene: TRBJ2-1; abundance: NA; v_gene: TRBV10-2; d_gene: NA; CDR3aa: CASSEVQGSYNEQFF; CDR3nt: TGCGCCAGCAGTGAAGTCCAGGGTTCCTACAATGAGCAGTTCTTC
j_gene: TRBJ2-7; abundance: few; v_gene: TRBV7-7; d_gene: NA; CDR3aa: CAQPGAKQVSSYEQYF; CDR3nt: TGTGCCCAGCCTGGGGCCAAACAGGTTAGCTCCTACGAGCAGTACTTC
j_gene: TRBJ2-1; abundance: NA; v_gene: TRBV7-9; d_gene: NA; CDR3aa: CASSLGIGGVNEQFF; CDR3nt: TGTGCCAGCAGCTTAGGGATTGGAGGGGTCAATGAGCAGTTCTTC
j_gene: TRBJ1-1; abundance: few; v_gene: TRBV7-2; d_gene: TRBD1; CDR3aa: CASSLGAGGFTEAFF; CDR3nt: TGTGCCAGCAGCTTAGGGGCAGGGGGCTTCACTGAAGCTTTCTTT
j_gene: TRBJ2-3; abundance: NA; v_gene: TRBV7-9; d_gene: NA; CDR3aa: CASSPLGGDSTGMDTQYF; CDR3nt: TGTGCCAGCAGCCCACTAGGGGGGGACTCGACAGGGATGGATACGCAGTATTTT
j_gene: TRBJ2-7; abundance: NA; v_gene: TRBV30; d_gene: NA; CDR3aa: CAWSHGLGQNAREQYF; CDR3nt: TGTGCCTGGAGCCACGGGCTCGGCCAAAACGCCCGCGAGCAGTACTTC
j_gene: TRBJ1-1; abundance: NA; v_gene: TRBV28; d_gene: NA; CDR3aa: CASKGAGKAFF; CDR3nt: TGTGCCAGCAAAGGGGCAGGGAAAGCTTTCTTT
j_gene: TRBJ2-3; abundance: once; v_gene: TRBV5-1; d_gene: NA; CDR3aa: CASSLLFSTDTQYF; CDR3nt: TGCGCCAGCAGCTTGCTGTTCAGCACAGATACGCAGTATTTT
j_gene: TRBJ2-7; abundance: NA; v_gene: TRBV3-1/TRBV3-2; d_gene: TRBD2; CDR3aa: CASRLAGVTYEQYF; CDR3nt: TGTGCCAGTCGACTAGCGGGAGTGACCTACGAGCAGTACTTC
j_gene: TRBJ1-5; abundance: NA; v_gene: TRBV7-9; d_gene: NA; CDR3aa: CASSPGLGLGQPQHF; CDR3nt: TGTGCCAGCAGCCCCGGACTCGGACTGGGCCAGCCCCAGCATTTT
j_gene: TRBJ1-3; abundance: NA; v_gene: TRBV12-3/TRBV12-4; d_gene: NA; CDR3aa: CASRRGTGNTIYF; CDR3nt: TGTGCCAGCAGGCGGGGAACTGGAAACACCATATATTTT
j_gene: TRBJ1-2; abundance: NA; v_gene: TRBV30; d_gene: NA; CDR3aa: CAWSVPSVPYGYTF; CDR3nt: TGTGCCTGGAGTGTCCCCTCGGTTCCCTATGGCTACACCTTC
j_gene: TRBJ2-7; abundance: few; v_gene: TRBV7-9; d_gene: NA; CDR3aa: CASSPSLYEQYF; CDR3nt: TGTGCCAGCAGCCCTAGTCTCTACGAGCAGTACTTC
j_gene: TRBJ2-1; abundance: NA; v_gene: TRBV3-1/TRBV3-2; d_gene: NA; CDR3aa: CASNQEGVYNEQFF; CDR3nt: TGTGCCAGCAACCAGGAGGGAGTCTACAATGAGCAGTTCTTC
j_gene: TRBJ1-2; abundance: NA; v_gene: TRBV19; d_gene: TRBD1; CDR3aa: CASRTGDYGYTF; CDR3nt: TGTGCCAGTAGAACAGGGGACTATGGCTACACCTTC
j_gene: TRBJ2-7; abundance: NA; v_gene: TRBV29-1; d_gene: NA; CDR3aa: CSVVQGVGEQYF; CDR3nt: TGCAGCGTTGTACAGGGAGTGGGCGAGCAGTACTTC
j_gene: TRBJ2-3; abundance: once; v_gene: TRBV4-1; d_gene: TRBD2; CDR3aa: CASSQVAGGSSDTQYF; CDR3nt: TGCGCCAGCAGCCAAGTAGCGGGAGGGTCTTCAGATACGCAGTATTTT
j_gene: TRBJ2-3; abundance: few; v_gene: TRBV6-5; d_gene: TRBD2; CDR3aa: CASSYMGGADTQYF; CDR3nt: TGTGCCAGCAGTTACATGGGGGGGGCAGATACGCAGTATTTT
j_gene: TRBJ2-7; abundance: NA; v_gene: TRBV28; d_gene: NA; CDR3aa: CASSSRDNYEQYF; CDR3nt: TGTGCCAGCAGTTCTAGGGATAACTACGAGCAGTACTTC
j_gene: TRBJ2-1; abundance: NA; v_gene: TRBV5-1; d_gene: NA; CDR3aa: CASSGGYSYNEQFF; CDR3nt: TGCGCCAGCAGCGGCGGATACTCCTACAATGAGCAGTTCTTC
j_gene: TRBJ2-1; abundance: NA; v_gene: TRBV25-1; d_gene: TRBD2; CDR3aa: CASLGTSGSNEQFF; CDR3nt: TGTGCCAGCCTTGGGACTAGCGGGAGTAATGAGCAGTTCTTC
j_gene: TRBJ1-5; abundance: NA; v_gene: TRBV6-1; d_gene: NA; CDR3aa: CASSDEPGQSNQPQHF; CDR3nt: TGTGCCAGCAGTGACGAACCTGGACAGAGCAATCAGCCCCAGCATTTT
j_gene: TRBJ1-4; abundance: NA; v_gene: TRBV7-9; d_gene: NA; CDR3aa: CASSPLTATNEKLFF; CDR3nt: TGTGCCAGCAGCCCACTGACCGCAACTAATGAAAAACTGTTTTTT
j_gene: TRBJ2-1; abundance: NA; v_gene: TRBV6-2/TRBV6-3; d_gene: TRBD2; CDR3aa: CASSLAGGRLNEQFF; CDR3nt: TGTGCCAGCAGCCTAGCGGGAGGACGCCTCAATGAGCAGTTCTTC
j_gene: TRBJ2-1; abundance: NA; v_gene: TRBV7-9; d_gene: TRBD1; CDR3aa: CASSPRGGYSYNEQFF; CDR3nt: TGTGCCAGCAGCCCCAGAGGGGGCTACTCCTACAATGAGCAGTTCTTC
j_gene: TRBJ2-7; abundance: few; v_gene: TRBV6-1; d_gene: NA; CDR3aa: CASSEAGPDEQYF; CDR3nt: TGTGCCAGCAGTGAAGCGGGGCCAGACGAGCAGTACTTC
j_gene: TRBJ2-7; abundance: NA; v_gene: TRBV7-3; d_gene: NA; CDR3aa: CASSLIRLAPLESYEQYF; CDR3nt: TGTGCCAGCAGCTTAATTCGGCTAGCGCCCCTTGAATCCTACGAGCAGTACTTC
j_gene: TRBJ2-7; abundance: NA; v_gene: TRBV4-2; d_gene: NA; CDR3aa: CASSPQLDSYEQYF; CDR3nt: TGTGCCAGCAGCCCCCAGTTGGACTCCTACGAGCAGTACTTC
j_gene: TRBJ2-7; abundance: few; v_gene: TRBV12-3/TRBV12-4; d_gene: NA; CDR3aa: CASSPQSYEQYF; CDR3nt: TGTGCCAGCAGTCCACAGTCCTACGAGCAGTACTTC
j_gene: TRBJ2-2; abundance: NA; v_gene: TRBV21-1; d_gene: NA; CDR3aa: CASSYKWAGDDTGELFF; CDR3nt: TGTGCCAGCAGCTACAAGTGGGCAGGGGACGACACCGGGGAGCTGTTTTTT
j_gene: TRBJ2-7; abundance: NA; v_gene: TRBV6-2/TRBV6-3; d_gene: NA; CDR3aa: CASSSLLYEQYF; CDR3nt: TGTGCCAGCAGTTCTCTGTTATACGAGCAGTACTTC
j_gene: TRBJ2-3; abundance: NA; v_gene: TRBV7-3; d_gene: NA; CDR3aa: CASSPGAKGSTDTQYF; CDR3nt: TGTGCCAGCAGCCCGGGGGCAAAAGGAAGCACAGATACGCAGTATTTT
j_gene: TRBJ2-3; abundance: NA; v_gene: TRBV4-3; d_gene: NA; CDR3aa: CASSPYTGNTDTQYF; CDR3nt: TGCGCCAGCAGCCCCTATACGGGTAACACAGATACGCAGTATTTT
j_gene: TRBJ1-4; abundance: NA; v_gene: TRBV7-2; d_gene: NA; CDR3aa: CASSLVGGNEKLFF; CDR3nt: TGTGCCAGCAGCTTAGTTGGGGGTAATGAAAAACTGTTTTTT
j_gene: TRBJ2-7; abundance: NA; v_gene: TRBV12-3/TRBV12-4; d_gene: TRBD2; CDR3aa: CASRGTRSYEQYF; CDR3nt: TGTGCCAGCAGGGGGACTAGGAGCTACGAGCAGTACTTC
j_gene: TRBJ2-5; abundance: NA; v_gene: TRBV19; d_gene: TRBD2; CDR3aa: CASSQSGGETQYF; CDR3nt: TGTGCCAGTAGCCAAAGCGGGGGAGAGACCCAGTACTTC